This section outlines one TCR beta chain sequence together with its context. Trimming removed 4 bases from V and 5 bases from J; junction bases left unmatched: 19. The CDR3 consists of 21 residues. Germline CDR1 and CDR2: MDHEN and SYDVKM. The sample originates from a study of PD-L1 blockade in urothelial cancer. The method was immunoSEQ multiplex PCR; TCRdb's version includes in-frame clones alone and lacks a portion of them. The sample records tens of thousands of clones, around 90% being singletons. Specified time point: pretreatment peripheral blood. This chain uses TRBV28 with TRBJ2-2; 13 bases are shared with TRBD2. The sequence came from a man aged 60 to 69 with urothelial cancer. This sample comprised PBMCs, obtained around atezolizumab (anti-PD-L1) treatment. This CDR3 reads CASSSQTGRFGLAGVTGELFF. CDR3 bases: TGTGCCAGCAGTTCCCAAACAGGAAGATTTGGACTAGCGGGAGTTACCGGGGAGCTGTTTTTT.